This T cell receptor (beta chain) stems from a study of spatial heterogeneity in lung cancer. Across the study: The mean occurrence of each unique TCR and UMI combination in raw reads exceeded 9.5.

TCR cDNA molecules each carried a unique molecular identifier. TCRdb re-called the 5' RACE reads with MiXCR, one entry per CDR3 protein. This sample has 5,200 or so distinct CDR3 sequences, with over 25% found just once. This clonotype was seen ten or more times. V gave up 3 bases and J gave up 4 bases, with 8 bases separating them. The CDR3 has 13 amino acids. Time point noted: sample taken at primary tumor resection. Without sorting, whole RNA was sequenced from tumor, nontumor lung or frozen PBMC. Sequencing used PBMCs, obtained at surgery. V gene TRBV12-3 or TRBV12-4 combines with J gene TRBJ2-3; weak D call: TRBD1 (5 bases). This clonotype was sampled from a male donor with early-stage non-small cell lung cancer. The CDR3 protein is CASSFQGADTQYF. CDR3 DNA: TGTGCCAGCAGTTTTCAGGGCGCAGATACGCAGTATTTT.